One and the same sample provided the 20 T cell receptor beta chains below, sequenced in a study of T cells in Graves' hyperthyroidism and ophthalmopathy (dated by TCRdb to between 2017 and 2020). Library method: multiplex PCR. The data were produced on an Illumina HiSeq 2000. Amplification of TCR beta CDR3 regions was carried out from RNA transcripts. For the first round of RT-PCR on the TCR CDR3, the HTBI primer set was used together with the Qiagen OneStep RT-PCR kit. TCRdb trimmed the raw reads at Q25, called clones with MiXCR and kept productive beta chains. Rows are unified per CDR3 protein, each entry keeping the most common DNA and genes. Across this sample there are roughly 520,000 distinct CDR3 sequences, with around a quarter seen only once. The ten most abundant clones make up 11% of the sample. Sequencing was done on a sample of blood. The receptors stem from a woman in her twenties or thirties with Graves' ophthalmopathy.

There are many counts of this clonotype. The chain recombines TRBV6-1 with TRBJ2-2; 7 nucleotides agree with TRBD2. The CDR3 consists of 15 residues. CDR1 MNHNS and CDR2 SASEGT come from the germline V gene. Germline trimming cut 7 bases from V and 3 bases from J; bases unmatched to any gene: 8. CDR3 region: CASIRVAGDTGELFF. The CDR3 region has the DNA TGTGCCAGCATAAGGGTGGCGGGGGACACCGGGGAGCTGTTTTTT.

This chain joins TRBV20-1 and TRBJ2-5, with TRBD2 identical over 12 bases. This CDR3 is 18 amino acids long. V gave up 2 bases and J gave up 1 base; unmatched junction bases: 11. The V gene's germline CDR1 is DFQATT and CDR2 SNEGSKA (reference sequence). The CDR3 region is CSARPTSGRILGQETQYF. CDR3 bases: TGCAGTGCTAGACCGACTAGCGGGAGAATATTGGGCCAAGAGACCCAGTACTTC.

The rearrangement joins TRBV19 to TRBJ1-1; possible D gene TRBD1, 5 bases. Trimming took 4 bases from V and 1 from J, leaving 13 bases between them. CDR3 length: 15 residues. Germline CDR1 reads LNHDA; CDR2 reads SQIVND (reference sequence). The CDR3 region is CASSNTRGQNTEAFF. The CDR3 region has the DNA TGTGCCAGTAGTAACACCCGGGGCCAGAACACTGAAGCTTTCTTT. The variable domain in full, completed from reference TRBV19 and TRBJ1-1, reads DGGITQSPKYLFRKEGQNVTLSCEQNLNHDAMYWYRQDPGQGLRLIYYSQIVNDFQKGDIAEGYSVSREKKESFPLTVTSAQKNPTAFYLCASSNTRGQNTEAFFGQGTRLTVV.

This clonotype was seen at least ten times. The chain combines TRBV7-3 with TRBJ2-3, with 8 bases matching TRBD2. V was clipped by 3 bases and J by 8 bases; unmatched bases: 10. This CDR3 region has 15 residues. Looked up from germline, CDR1 is SGHTA and CDR2 is FQGTGA. CDR3 sequence (DNA): TGTGCCAGCAGCTTGGGGGCGGGACTAGAGGGTACGCAGTATTTT. Protein sequence: CASSLGAGLEGTQYF. The entire variable domain, with the rest obtained from reference TRBV7-3 and TRBJ2-3, is as follows: GAGVSQTPSNKVTEKGKYVELRCDPISGHTALYWYRQSLGQGPEFLIYFQGTGAADDSGLPNDRFFAVRPEGSVSTLKIQRTERGDSAVYLCASSLGAGLEGTQYFGPGTRLTVL.

A few counts support this clonotype. V is TRBV4-1 and J is TRBJ2-7, with a possible D match to TRBD1 (6 bases). Germline CDR1 MGHRA, CDR2 YSYEKL. The CDR3 runs to 18 residues. Trimming pared 0 bases from V and 3 bases from J, leaving 21 bases between. The CDR3 region is CASSQDLSGTTIFYEQYF. CDR3 bases: TGCGCCAGCAGCCAAGATCTCTCCGGGACAACAATTTTCTACGAGCAGTACTTC.

The rearrangement uses TRBV7-2 and TRBJ2-7; unclear D gene. The CDR3 loop spans 15 amino acids. V was pared by 0 bases and J by 3 bases, with 12 bases between. The germline V gene has CDR1 SGHTA and CDR2 FQGNSA. This CDR3 reads CASSLAVGRNYEQYF. The DNA for the CDR3 is TGTGCCAGCAGCTTAGCGGTAGGACGGAACTACGAGCAGTACTTC. The full variable domain, completed using reference TRBV7-2 and TRBJ2-7, is GAGVSQSPSNKVTEKGKDVELRCDPISGHTALYWYRQSLGQGLEFLIYFQGNSAPDKSGLPSDRFSAERTGGSVSTLTIQRTQQEDSAVYLCASSLAVGRNYEQYFGPGTRLTVT.

This clonotype was observed a few times. The CDR3 DNA reads TGTGCCAGCAGTTACCCAGCACAGGGTCCGCAGCCCCAGCATTTT. This codes for CASSYPAQGPQPQHF. The chain joins TRBV6-5 to TRBJ1-5; tentative D call: TRBD1 (6 bases). Trimming pared 2 bases from V and 7 bases from J, leaving 15 bases between. CDR3 size: 15 residues. The germline V gene encodes CDR1 MNHEY and CDR2 SVGAGI.

The sample holds many counts of this clonotype. The chain uses TRBV29-1 and TRBJ1-1; 8 bases align to TRBD1. Trimming took 6 bases from V and 6 from J; bases not matched to a gene: 3. This CDR3 is 11 amino acids long. Germline CDR1 and CDR2: SQVTM and ANQGSEA. CDR3 sequence reads: CSVGQGPEAFF. The CDR3 nucleotides are TGCAGCGTAGGACAGGGCCCTGAAGCTTTCTTT.

This clonotype was recorded at least ten times. The CDR3, as DNA: TGTGCCAGCAGACCCGGGACAGAGATTTCCTACGAGCAGTACTTC. Protein sequence: CASRPGTEISYEQYF. The chain carries TRBV2 and TRBJ2-7, with 7 bases lining up with TRBD1. Per germline, CDR1 SNHLY and CDR2 FYNNEI. There are 15 residues in the CDR3. The ends lost 6 bases at V and 1 base at J; junction bases unmatched: 9.

About this clonotype itself: A much bigger clone sits one base away, suggesting this may be a read error. J is TRBJ2-5 and V is TRBV7-2, with 11 bases identical to TRBD2. CDR1 is SGHTA, CDR2 FQGNSA, per germline. The ends lost 0 bases at V and 1 base at J; junction bases unmatched: 1. The CDR3 spans 16 residues. The CDR3, as DNA: TGTGCCAGCAGCTTAGCTAGCGGGGGGGCCCAAGAGACCCAGTACTTC. Residues: CASSLASGGAQETQYF.

Ten or more counts support this clonotype. This chain joins TRBV5-1 and TRBJ2-4, with D perhaps TRBD2 (6 bases). CDR1 is SGHRS, CDR2 YFSETQ, per germline. The ends were cut back, 4 bases at V and 8 bases at J, with 19 bases in the middle. CDR3 length: 15 residues. The CDR3 nucleotides read TGCGCCAGCAGCCCAAATCTAGCGTTTCGTTACATTCAGTACTTC. It yields the protein CASSPNLAFRYIQYF.

This clonotype appeared a few times. The chain links TRBV18 to TRBJ2-7; TRBD1 or TRBD2 may be the D gene (6 bases each). V was shortened by 3 bases and J by 5 bases, with 20 bases between the two germline ends. Germline values: CDR1 KGHSH, CDR2 LQKENI. The CDR3 loop spans 16 amino acids. In DNA, the CDR3 is TGTGCCAGCTCACCTCCAAGGGGGGACTCCCTCAACGAGCAGTACTTC. Its protein is CASSPPRGDSLNEQYF.

This clonotype was recorded at least ten times. DNA of the CDR3: TGTGCCAGCACCCGGGGCGTTGGCTACACCTTC. It is translated as CASTRGVGYTF. The rearrangement joins TRBV6-1 to TRBJ1-2; tentative D call: TRBD1 (5 bases). CDR3 length: 11 amino acids. In germline, CDR1 is MNHNS, CDR2 SASEGT. Trimming stripped 7 bases from V and 7 bases from J, with 10 bases between.

In this sample, this clonotype turned up many times. The chain combines TRBV6-1 with TRBJ1-1, with a weak D call TRBD1 (5 bases). V lost 6 bases and J 0 bases, leaving 14 bases between the germline ends. Germline V gene data show CDR1 as MNHNS and CDR2 as SASEGT. The CDR3 runs 15 residues. The CDR3 DNA sequence: TGTGCCAGCAGCATGGTGGGACGGGTGAACACTGAAGCTTTCTTT. It specifies CASSMVGRVNTEAFF.

This clonotype was counted at least ten times. This chain joins TRBV20-1 and TRBJ1-6, with TRBD1 matching over 9 bases. V dropped 5 bases and J dropped 7; count of bases not matched to a gene: 6. Germline V CDR1 and CDR2: DFQATT, SNEGSKA (reference sequence). The CDR3 has 14 amino acids. CDR3 region: CSAPRDRDNSPLHF. CDR3 coding DNA: TGCAGTGCTCCCCGGGACAGGGACAATTCACCCCTCCACTTT.

CDR3 sequence (DNA): TGCAGTGCTAGAGTTTTAAGGCAAAATCAGCCCCAGCATTTT. This sequence encodes CSARVLRQNQPQHF. V and J are TRBV20-1 and TRBJ1-5; no clear D. Trimming pared 1 base from V and 4 bases from J, leaving 11 bases between. Germline loops: CDR1 DFQATT, CDR2 SNEGSKA (reference sequence). This CDR3 spans 14 amino acids.

The chain links TRBV7-8 to TRBJ1-3; 7 bases match TRBD1. This CDR3 has 16 residues. Germline values: CDR1 SGHVS, CDR2 FQNEAQ. With V trimmed by 0 bases and J by 2 bases, 4 bases remained unmatched. The CDR3 coding sequence is TGTGCCAGCAGCTTAGCGACAGGGAACACTGGAAACACCATATATTTT. This encodes CASSLATGNTGNTIYF.

This sequence joins TRBV29-1 and TRBJ2-7; D is ambiguous. V lost 4 bases, J lost 3 bases, and 10 bases lay in between. This CDR3 is 12 amino acids long. Germline lookup yields CDR1 SQVTM and CDR2 ANQGSEA. CDR3 loop: CSVGQDVYEQYF. CDR3 nucleotides: TGCAGCGTTGGTCAGGACGTCTACGAGCAGTACTTC.

This clonotype has ten or more counts. The rearrangement uses TRBV18 and TRBJ1-2, with D tentatively TRBD1 (5 bases). V shed 3 bases and J shed 4 bases, with 9 bases lying between them. Germline CDR1 KGHSH, CDR2 LQKENI. The CDR3 extends over 13 amino acids. CDR3 in DNA: TGTGCCAGCTCACCTGACAGACCCTATGGCTACACCTTC. Translated: CASSPDRPYGYTF.

The rearrangement links TRBV20-1 to TRBJ2-7; TRBD1 matches at 9 bases. Trimming at V came to 5 bases and at J to 4 bases, leaving 6 bases not matched to a gene. CDR1 and CDR2 from the germline V gene are DFQATT and SNEGSKA (reference sequence). The CDR3 extends over 13 amino acids. CDR3 sequence (DNA): TGCAGTGCTCTCCACGACAGGGGGTACGAGCAGTACTTC. This sequence encodes CSALHDRGYEQYF.